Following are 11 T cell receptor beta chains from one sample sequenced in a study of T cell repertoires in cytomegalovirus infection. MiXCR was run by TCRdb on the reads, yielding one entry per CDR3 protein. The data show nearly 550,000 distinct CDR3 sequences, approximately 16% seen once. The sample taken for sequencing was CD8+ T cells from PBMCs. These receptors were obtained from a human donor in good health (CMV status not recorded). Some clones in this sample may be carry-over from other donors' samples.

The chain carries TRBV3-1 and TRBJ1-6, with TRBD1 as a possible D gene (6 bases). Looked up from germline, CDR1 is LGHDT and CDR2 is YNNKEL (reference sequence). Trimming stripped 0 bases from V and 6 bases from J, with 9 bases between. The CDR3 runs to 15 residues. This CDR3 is CASSQDVGANSPLHF. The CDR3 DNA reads TGTGCCAGCAGCCAAGATGTGGGGGCTAATTCACCCCTCCACTTT.

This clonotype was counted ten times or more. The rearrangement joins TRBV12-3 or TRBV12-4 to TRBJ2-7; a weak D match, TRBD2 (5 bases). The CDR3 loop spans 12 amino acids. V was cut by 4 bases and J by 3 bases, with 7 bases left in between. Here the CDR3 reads CASSSGNYEQYF. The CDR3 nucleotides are TGTGCCAGCAGTTCCGGGAACTACGAGCAGTACTTC.

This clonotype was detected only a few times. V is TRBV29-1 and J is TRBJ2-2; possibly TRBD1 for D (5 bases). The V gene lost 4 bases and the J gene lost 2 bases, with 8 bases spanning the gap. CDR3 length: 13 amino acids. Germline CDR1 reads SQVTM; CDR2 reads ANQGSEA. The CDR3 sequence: CSVGGGNTGELFF. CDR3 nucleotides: TGCAGCGTTGGGGGCGGAAACACCGGGGAGCTGTTTTTT.

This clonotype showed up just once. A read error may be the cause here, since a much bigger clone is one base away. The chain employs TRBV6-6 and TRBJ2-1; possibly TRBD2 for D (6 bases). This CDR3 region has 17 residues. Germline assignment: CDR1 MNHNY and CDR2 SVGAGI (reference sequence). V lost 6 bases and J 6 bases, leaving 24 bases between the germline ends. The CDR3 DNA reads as TGTGCCAGCAGCCTGTCAGGACGACTAGATCCTGGCAATGAGCAGTTCTTC. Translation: CASSLSGRLDPGNEQFF.

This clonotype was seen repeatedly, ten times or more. CDR3 in DNA: TGTGCCAGCAGCCTAACAGGTTCGGGCACTGAAGCTTTCTTT. Translated: CASSLTGSGTEAFF. V is TRBV7-6 and J is TRBJ1-1; possible D gene TRBD1, 5 bases. The CDR3 contains 14 residues. CDR1 SGHVS and CDR2 FNYEAQ come from the germline V gene. V was pared by 5 bases and J by 4 bases, with 14 bases between.

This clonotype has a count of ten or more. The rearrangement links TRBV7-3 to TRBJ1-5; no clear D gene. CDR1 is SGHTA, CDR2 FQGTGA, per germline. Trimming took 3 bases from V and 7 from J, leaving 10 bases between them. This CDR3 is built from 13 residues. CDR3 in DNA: TGTGCCAGCAGCTTCTCCCCAGAACAGCCCCAGCATTTT. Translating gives CASSFSPEQPQHF.

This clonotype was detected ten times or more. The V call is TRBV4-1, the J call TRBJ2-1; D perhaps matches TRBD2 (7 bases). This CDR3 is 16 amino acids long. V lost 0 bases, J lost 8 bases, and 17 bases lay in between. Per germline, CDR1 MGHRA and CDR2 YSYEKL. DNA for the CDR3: TGCGCCAGCAGCCAAGATAGGAGGGGGGGCCACTATGAGCAGTTCTTC. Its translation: CASSQDRRGGHYEQFF.

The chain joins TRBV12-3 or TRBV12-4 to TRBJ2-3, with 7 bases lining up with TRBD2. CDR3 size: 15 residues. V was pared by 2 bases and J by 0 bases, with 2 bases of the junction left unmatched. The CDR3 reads CASSLLADSTDTQYF. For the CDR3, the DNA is TGTGCCAGCAGTTTACTAGCGGATAGCACAGATACGCAGTATTTT.

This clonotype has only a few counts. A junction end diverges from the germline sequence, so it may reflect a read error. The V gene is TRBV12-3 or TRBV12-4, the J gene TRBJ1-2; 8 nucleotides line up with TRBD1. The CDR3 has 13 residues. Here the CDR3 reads CASSETGTGSLGF. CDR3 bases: TGTGCCAGCAGTGAGACCGGGACAGGAAGTTTAGGCTTC.

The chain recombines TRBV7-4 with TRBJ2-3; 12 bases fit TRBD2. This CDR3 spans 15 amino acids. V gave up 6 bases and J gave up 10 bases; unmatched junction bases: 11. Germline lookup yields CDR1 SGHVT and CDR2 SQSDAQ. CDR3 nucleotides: TGTGCCAGCAGTTTGACTAGCGGGAGTACGGATTCGCAGTATTTT. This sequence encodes CASSLTSGSTDSQYF.

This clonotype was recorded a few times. The CDR3 sequence: CASSHRQGARDEQFF. CDR3 nucleotides: TGTGCCAGCAGCCATCGACAGGGGGCTAGAGATGAGCAGTTCTTC. V gene TRBV7-9 combines with J gene TRBJ2-1, with 10 bases fitting TRBD1. Germline V CDR1 and CDR2: SEHNR, FQNEAQ (reference sequence). V was clipped by 5 bases and J by 8 bases; unmatched bases: 9. CDR3 length: 15 residues.